One sample yielded the 15 T cell receptor beta chains listed below, sequenced in a study of T cell repertoires in cytomegalovirus infection. These receptors' targets are unknown. TCRdb redid the calling of the reads with MiXCR, one entry per CDR3 protein. Of about 740,000 distinct CDR3 sequences in the sample, around 31% were seen once. The sample in question was cultured PBMCs, obtained from culture after CMV antigen stimulation. Receptor source: a human donor in good health (CMV status not recorded). Some clones in this sample may be carry-over from other donors' samples.

This chain uses TRBV7-2 with TRBJ1-4, with D perhaps matching TRBD1 (6 bases). The CDR3 extends over 16 amino acids. Germline V lookup: CDR1 SGHTA, CDR2 FQGNSA. Trimming took 5 bases from V and 0 from J, leaving 13 bases between them. CDR3 residues: CASSPLWGPTNEKLFF. The CDR3 bases are TGTGCCAGCAGCCCCTTGTGGGGGCCAACTAATGAAAAACTGTTTTTT.

This chain links TRBV7-2 with TRBJ1-6; tentative D call: TRBD1 (6 bases). Germline values: CDR1 SGHTA, CDR2 FQGNSA. The ends were cut back, 5 bases at V and 9 bases at J, with 20 bases in the middle. This CDR3 has 16 residues. CDR3 nucleotide sequence: TGTGCCAGCAGCCTCGAAGGACAGAAGCCGAGTTCACCCCTCCACTTT. It is translated as CASSLEGQKPSSPLHF.

This clonotype occurred a few times. The V and J genes are TRBV7-6 and TRBJ1-1; TRBD1 is a possible D gene (5 bases). Germline loops: CDR1 SGHVS, CDR2 FNYEAQ. CDR3 length: 15 residues. The V end lost 5 bases, the J end lost 5 bases, and 18 bases lay between the germline ends. Written as DNA, the CDR3 is TGTGCCAGCAGCCTAGGCGGGACTTTTAGGACTGAAGCTTTCTTT. Translated, it gives CASSLGGTFRTEAFF.

Only a few counts were recorded for this clonotype. The rearrangement uses TRBV14 and TRBJ1-1; no definite D call. This CDR3 contains 15 residues. Trimming took off 0 bases at V and 11 bases at J, with 19 bases between the two ends. Germline V gene data show CDR1 as SGHDN and CDR2 as FVKESK. The CDR3 region has the DNA TGTGCCAGCAGCCAAGATTCAAGGCCTTCCTCATGGGCTTTCTTT. Protein: CASSQDSRPSSWAFF.

A few counts support this clonotype. This chain links TRBV7-9 with TRBJ2-7; 8 bases are a match to TRBD1. V lost 4 bases and J lost 3; bases outside the gene matches: 8. The germline V gene has CDR1 SEHNR and CDR2 FQNEAQ (reference sequence). This CDR3 region has 15 residues. CDR3 sequence (DNA): TGTGCCAGCAGCTCCCTCTCGGGACAGGACTACGAGCAGTACTTC. Its translation: CASSSLSGQDYEQYF.

This clonotype was detected many times. This CDR3 is CASSPVASNTEAFF. The CDR3 DNA reads TGTGCCAGCAGCCCAGTAGCGAGCAACACTGAAGCTTTCTTT. V and J are TRBV7-9 and TRBJ1-1; D is ambiguous. V gave up 5 bases and J gave up 2 bases, with 12 bases separating them. CDR1 and CDR2 from the germline V gene are SEHNR and FQNEAQ (reference sequence). This CDR3 is 14 amino acids long. Full variable domain (missing parts from reference TRBV7-9 and TRBJ1-1): DTGVSQNPRHKITKRGQNVTFRCDPISEHNRLYWYRQTLGQGPEFLTYFQNEAQLEKSRLLSDRFSAERPKGSFSTLEIQRTEQGDSAMYLCASSPVASNTEAFFGQGTRLTVV.

This clonotype was detected only a few times. This chain uses TRBV4-1 with TRBJ1-5; no definite D call. The V gene's germline CDR1 is MGHRA and CDR2 YSYEKL. This CDR3 comprises 16 residues. Trimming cost V 1 base and J 0 bases, with 10 bases left between them. This chain's CDR3 is CASSQVTGYSNQPQHF. The CDR3 nucleotides read TGCGCCAGCAGCCAAGTGACCGGTTATAGCAATCAGCCCCAGCATTTT.

This chain's CDR3 is CASSLIPGNQPQHF. As DNA, the CDR3 is TGTGCCAGCAGTCTCATTCCAGGAAATCAGCCCCAGCATTTT. The chain carries TRBV6-1 and TRBJ1-5, with D unresolved. Trimming took off 5 bases at V and 4 bases at J, with 12 bases between the two ends. Germline V gene sequence: CDR1 MNHNS, CDR2 SASEGT. The CDR3 sequence is 14 residues long.

This clonotype was counted once. This chain links TRBV7-6 with TRBJ2-3; maybe TRBD2 (5 bases). The CDR3 length is 16 residues. Trimming stripped 0 bases from V and 2 bases from J, with 12 bases between. CDR1 SGHVS and CDR2 FNYEAQ come from the germline V gene. In DNA form, the CDR3 reads TGTGCCAGCAGCTTAGCGCATCCGGGATACACAGATACGCAGTATTTT. The encoded protein is CASSLAHPGYTDTQYF.

This clonotype appeared a few times. The CDR3 spells CASSGGLAGIDYEQYF. The CDR3 nucleotides read TGTGCCAGCAGTGGGGGACTAGCGGGGATAGACTACGAGCAGTACTTC. J is TRBJ2-7 and V is TRBV12-3 or TRBV12-4, with 13 bases fitting TRBD2. This CDR3 has 16 residues. Trimming took 5 bases from V and 3 from J; bases not matched to a gene: 7.

This chain links TRBV6-1 with TRBJ1-1; 8 bases agree with TRBD1. The germline V gene has CDR1 MNHNS and CDR2 SASEGT. V was pared by 2 bases and J by 8 bases, with 1 base of the junction left unmatched. CDR3 length: 12 amino acids. CDR3 nucleotides: TGTGCCAGCAGTGAATGGGACAGGGAAGCTTTCTTT. This codes for CASSEWDREAFF.

This clonotype turned up a few times. The chain joins TRBV12-3 or TRBV12-4 to TRBJ2-1, with D unclear. The CDR3 spans 14 residues. Trimming cost V 5 bases and J 1 base, with 9 bases left between them. The CDR3 nucleotides are TGTGCCAGCAGTACCCGTCGTTCCTACAATGAGCAGTTCTTC. This gives the protein CASSTRRSYNEQFF.

In its sample, this clonotype was seen a few times. The chain combines TRBV19 with TRBJ2-5, with a possible D match to TRBD2 (5 bases). CDR3 size: 13 residues. Germline assignment: CDR1 LNHDA and CDR2 SQIVND (reference sequence). Trimming cost V 3 bases and J 4 bases, with 9 bases left between them. The CDR3 loop is CASSIWLAETQYF. The CDR3 DNA reads as TGTGCCAGTAGTATCTGGCTAGCAGAGACCCAGTACTTC.

The chain uses TRBV6-5 and TRBJ1-6; tentatively, D is TRBD1 (6 bases). CDR1 and CDR2 from the germline V gene are MNHEY and SVGAGI. The CDR3 contains 19 residues. Trimming took off 0 bases at V and 8 bases at J, with 23 bases between the two ends. Here the CDR3 DNA reads TGTGCCAGCAGTTACTCGAAGGTCTCGACCAGGGGCACCGATTCACCCCTCCACTTT. Translation: CASSYSKVSTRGTDSPLHF.

This clonotype was found a few times. V and J are TRBV10-3 and TRBJ1-2; D unclear. Germline lookup yields CDR1 ENHRY and CDR2 SYGVKD. This CDR3 region has 14 residues. V dropped 3 bases and J dropped 4 bases, with 12 bases sitting between them. CDR3 in amino acids: CAISDLRAIYGYTF. The CDR3 DNA reads TGTGCCATCAGTGATCTGCGGGCAATCTATGGCTACACCTTC.